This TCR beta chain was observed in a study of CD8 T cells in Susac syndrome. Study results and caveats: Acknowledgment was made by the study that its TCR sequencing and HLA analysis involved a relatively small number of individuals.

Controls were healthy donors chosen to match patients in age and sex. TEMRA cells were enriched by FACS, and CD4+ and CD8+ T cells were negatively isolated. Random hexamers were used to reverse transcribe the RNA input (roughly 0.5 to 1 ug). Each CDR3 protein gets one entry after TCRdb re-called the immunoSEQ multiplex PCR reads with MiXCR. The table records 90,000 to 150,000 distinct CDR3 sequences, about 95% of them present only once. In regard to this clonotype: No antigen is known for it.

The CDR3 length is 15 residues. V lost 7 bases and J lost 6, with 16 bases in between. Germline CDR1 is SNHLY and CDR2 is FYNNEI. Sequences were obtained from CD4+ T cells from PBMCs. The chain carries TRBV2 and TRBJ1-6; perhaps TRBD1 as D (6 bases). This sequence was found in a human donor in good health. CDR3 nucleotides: TGTGCCAGCACTGGACAGCAAGTTTCTAATTCACCCCTCCACTTT. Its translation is CASTGQQVSNSPLHF.